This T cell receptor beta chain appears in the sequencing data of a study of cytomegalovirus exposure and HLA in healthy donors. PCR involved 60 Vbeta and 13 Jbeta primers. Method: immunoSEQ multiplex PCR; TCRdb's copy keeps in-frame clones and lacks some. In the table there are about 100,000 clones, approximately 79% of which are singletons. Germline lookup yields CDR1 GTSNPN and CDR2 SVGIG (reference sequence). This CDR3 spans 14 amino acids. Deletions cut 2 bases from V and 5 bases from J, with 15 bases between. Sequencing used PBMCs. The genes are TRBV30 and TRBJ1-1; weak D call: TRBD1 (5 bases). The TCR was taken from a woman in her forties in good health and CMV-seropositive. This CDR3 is CAWSIAGYKTEAFF. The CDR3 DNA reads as TGTGCCTGGAGTATCGCAGGGTACAAGACTGAAGCTTTCTTT. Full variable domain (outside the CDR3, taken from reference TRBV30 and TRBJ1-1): SQTIHQWPATLVQPVGSPLSLECTVEGTSNPNLYWYRQAAGRGLQLLFYSVGIGQISSEVPQNLSASRPQDRQFILSSKKLLLSDSGFYLCAWSIAGYKTEAFFGQGTRLTVV.